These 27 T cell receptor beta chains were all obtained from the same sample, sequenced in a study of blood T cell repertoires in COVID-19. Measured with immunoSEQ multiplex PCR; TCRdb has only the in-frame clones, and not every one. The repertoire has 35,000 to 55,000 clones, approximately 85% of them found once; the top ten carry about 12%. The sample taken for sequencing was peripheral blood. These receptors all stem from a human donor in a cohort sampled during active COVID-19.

In DNA, the CDR3 is TGCGCCAGCAGCTTGTGGGGCAGCCACACAGATACGCAGTATTTT. This codes for CASSLWGSHTDTQYF. The chain carries TRBV5-1 and TRBJ2-3; tentative D call: TRBD1 (5 bases). V lost 1 base and J 2 bases, leaving 11 bases between the germline ends. There are 15 residues in the CDR3. Germline values: CDR1 SGHRS, CDR2 YFSETQ. The full variable domain, rest sourced from reference TRBV5-1 and TRBJ2-3, is KAGVTQTPRYLIKTRGQQVTLSCSPISGHRSVSWYQQTPGQGLQFLFEYFSETQRNKGNFPGRFSGRQFSNSRSEMNVSTLELGDSALYLCASSLWGSHTDTQYFGPGTRLTVL.

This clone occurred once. The CDR3 here is CASSEEAGNTDTQYF. CDR3 coding DNA: TGTGCCAGCAGTGAAGAAGCGGGGAACACAGATACGCAGTATTTT. The chain recombines TRBV2 with TRBJ2-3; 7 bases align to TRBD2. CDR1 is SNHLY, CDR2 FYNNEI, per germline. This CDR3 comprises 15 residues. V lost 1 base and J lost 2; bases outside the gene matches: 3.

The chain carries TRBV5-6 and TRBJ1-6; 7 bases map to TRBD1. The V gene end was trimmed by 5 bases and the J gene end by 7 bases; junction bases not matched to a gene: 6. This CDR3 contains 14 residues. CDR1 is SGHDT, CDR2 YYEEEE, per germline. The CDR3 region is CASSYGQANSPLHF. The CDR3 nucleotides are TGTGCCAGCAGTTACGGACAGGCGAATTCACCCCTCCACTTT.

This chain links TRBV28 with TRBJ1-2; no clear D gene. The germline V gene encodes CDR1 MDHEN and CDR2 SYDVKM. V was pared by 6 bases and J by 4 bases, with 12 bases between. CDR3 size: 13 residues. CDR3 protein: CASSSRHRYGYTF. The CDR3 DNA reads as TGTGCCAGCAGCTCCAGGCACCGCTATGGCTACACCTTC.

The CDR3 nucleotides read TGTGCCTGGAGAGGGGGGGAAAACATTCAGTACTTC. Translated: CAWRGGENIQYF. The V call is TRBV30, the J call TRBJ2-4; D perhaps matches TRBD2 (7 bases). Germline values: CDR1 GTSNPN, CDR2 SVGIG (reference sequence). The CDR3 extends over 12 amino acids. Trimming cost V 3 bases and J 5 bases, with 8 bases left between them.

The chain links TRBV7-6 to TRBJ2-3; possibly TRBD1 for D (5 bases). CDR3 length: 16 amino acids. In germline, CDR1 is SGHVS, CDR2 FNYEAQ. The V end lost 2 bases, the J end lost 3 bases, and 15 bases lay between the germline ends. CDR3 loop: CASSLQVAQGTDTQYF. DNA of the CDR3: TGTGCCAGCAGCTTACAGGTGGCCCAGGGAACAGATACGCAGTATTTT.

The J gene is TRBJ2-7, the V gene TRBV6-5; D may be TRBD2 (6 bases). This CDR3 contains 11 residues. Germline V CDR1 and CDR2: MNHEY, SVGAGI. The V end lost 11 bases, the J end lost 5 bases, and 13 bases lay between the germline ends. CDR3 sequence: CASPRGNEQYF. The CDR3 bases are TGTGCCTCACCGCGGGGTAACGAGCAGTACTTC.

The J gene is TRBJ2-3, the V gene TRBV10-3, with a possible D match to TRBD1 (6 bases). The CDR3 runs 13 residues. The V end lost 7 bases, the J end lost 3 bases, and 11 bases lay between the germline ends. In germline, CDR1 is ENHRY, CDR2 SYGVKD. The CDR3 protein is CAITGGATDTQYF. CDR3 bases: TGTGCCATCACTGGGGGCGCGACAGATACGCAGTATTTT.

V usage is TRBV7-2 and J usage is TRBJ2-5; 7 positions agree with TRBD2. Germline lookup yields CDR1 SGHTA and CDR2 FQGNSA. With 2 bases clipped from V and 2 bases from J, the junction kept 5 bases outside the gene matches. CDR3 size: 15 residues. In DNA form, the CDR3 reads TGTGCCAGCAGCTTACGCTGGGGGGGACAAGAGACCCAGTACTTC. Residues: CASSLRWGGQETQYF.

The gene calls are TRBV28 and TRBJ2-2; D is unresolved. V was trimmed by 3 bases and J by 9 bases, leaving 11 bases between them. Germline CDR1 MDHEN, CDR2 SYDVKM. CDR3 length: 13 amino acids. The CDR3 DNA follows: TGTGCCAGCAGTTTCGAGGCAAGCCGGGAGCTGTTTTTT. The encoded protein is CASSFEASRELFF.

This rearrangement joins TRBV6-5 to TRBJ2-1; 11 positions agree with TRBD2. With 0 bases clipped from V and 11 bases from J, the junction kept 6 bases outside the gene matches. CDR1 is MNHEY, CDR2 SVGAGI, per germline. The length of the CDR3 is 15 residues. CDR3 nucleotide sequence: TGTGCCAGCAGTTACTCGAAGGCTAGCGGGGGGCAGCAGTTCTTC. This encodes CASSYSKASGGQQFF.

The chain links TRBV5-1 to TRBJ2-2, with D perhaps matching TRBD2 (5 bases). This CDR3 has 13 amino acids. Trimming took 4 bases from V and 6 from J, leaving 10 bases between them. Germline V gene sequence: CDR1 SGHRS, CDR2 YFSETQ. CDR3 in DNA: TGCGCCAGCAGCCGGGGTGGTTCCGGGGAGCTGTTTTTT. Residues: CASSRGGSGELFF.

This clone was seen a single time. This CDR3 is CSVRTGTGDMPQHF. CDR3 DNA: TGCAGCGTAAGGACGGGGACAGGGGACATGCCCCAGCATTTT. The gene calls are TRBV29-1 and TRBJ1-5; TRBD1 matches 10 bases. V dropped 6 bases and J dropped 9; count of bases not matched to a gene: 11. Germline loops: CDR1 SQVTM, CDR2 ANQGSEA. CDR3 size: 14 residues.

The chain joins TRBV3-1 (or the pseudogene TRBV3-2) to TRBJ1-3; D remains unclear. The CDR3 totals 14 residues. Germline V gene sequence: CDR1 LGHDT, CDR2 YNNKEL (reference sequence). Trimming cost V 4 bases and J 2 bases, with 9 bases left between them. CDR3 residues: CASSPDTAGNTIYF. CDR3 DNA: TGTGCCAGCAGCCCCGACACAGCTGGAAACACCATATATTTT.

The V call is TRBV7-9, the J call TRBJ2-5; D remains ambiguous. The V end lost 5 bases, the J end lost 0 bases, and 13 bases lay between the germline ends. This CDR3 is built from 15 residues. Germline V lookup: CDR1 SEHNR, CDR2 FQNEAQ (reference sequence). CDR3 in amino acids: CASSPPPRYQETQYF. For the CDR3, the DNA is TGTGCCAGCAGCCCCCCGCCTAGGTACCAAGAGACCCAGTACTTC.

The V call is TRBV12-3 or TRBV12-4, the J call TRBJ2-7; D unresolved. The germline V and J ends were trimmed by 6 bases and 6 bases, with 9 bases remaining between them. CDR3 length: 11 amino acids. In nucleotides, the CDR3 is TGTGCCAGCAGCCCAGGTTTCGAGCAGTACTTC. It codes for CASSPGFEQYF.

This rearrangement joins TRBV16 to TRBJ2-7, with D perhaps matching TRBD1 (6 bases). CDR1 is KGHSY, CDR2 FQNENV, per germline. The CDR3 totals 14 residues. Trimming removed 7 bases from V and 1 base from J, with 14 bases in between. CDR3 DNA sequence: TGTGCCAGCACCCGATACAGGGAATCCTACGAGCAGTACTTC. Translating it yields CASTRYRESYEQYF. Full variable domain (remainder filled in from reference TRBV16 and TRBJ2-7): GEEVAQTPKHLVRGEGQKAKLYCAPIKGHSYVFWYQQVLKNEFKFLISFQNENVFDETGMPKERFSAKCLPNSPCSLEIQATKLEDSAVYFCASTRYRESYEQYFGPGTRLTVT.

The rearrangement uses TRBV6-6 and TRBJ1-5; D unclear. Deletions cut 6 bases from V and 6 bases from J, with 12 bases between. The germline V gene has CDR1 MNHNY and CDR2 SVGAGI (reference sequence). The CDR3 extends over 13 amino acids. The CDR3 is CASSLPAGQPQHF. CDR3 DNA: TGTGCCAGCAGCCTACCAGCGGGTCAGCCCCAGCATTTT.

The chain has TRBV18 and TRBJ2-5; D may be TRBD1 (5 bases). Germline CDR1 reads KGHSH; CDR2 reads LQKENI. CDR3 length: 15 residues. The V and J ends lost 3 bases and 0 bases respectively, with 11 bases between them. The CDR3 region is CASSPRMDNQETQYF. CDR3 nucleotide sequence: TGTGCCAGCTCACCCCGTATGGACAACCAAGAGACCCAGTACTTC.

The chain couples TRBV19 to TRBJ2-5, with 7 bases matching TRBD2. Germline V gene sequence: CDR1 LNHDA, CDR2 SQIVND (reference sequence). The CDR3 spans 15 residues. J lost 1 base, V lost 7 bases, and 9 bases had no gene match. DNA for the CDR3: TGTGCCAGTAATTTGCGGGGAGGGGTCCAAGAGACCCAGTACTTC. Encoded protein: CASNLRGGVQETQYF.

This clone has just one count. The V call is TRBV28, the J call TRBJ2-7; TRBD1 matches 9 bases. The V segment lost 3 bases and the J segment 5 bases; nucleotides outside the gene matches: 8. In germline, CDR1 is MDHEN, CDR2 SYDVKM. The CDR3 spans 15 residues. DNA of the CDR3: TGTGCCAGCAGTTTCGGGGGACAGGGAGGCCACGAGCAGTACTTC. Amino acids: CASSFGGQGGHEQYF.

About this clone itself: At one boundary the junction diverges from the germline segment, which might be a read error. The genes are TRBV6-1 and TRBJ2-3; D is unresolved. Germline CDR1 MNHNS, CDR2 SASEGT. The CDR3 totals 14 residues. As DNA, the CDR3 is TGTGCCAGCAGTGAAGTTGGCACCACAAATACGCAGTATTTT. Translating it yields CASSEVGTTNTQYF.

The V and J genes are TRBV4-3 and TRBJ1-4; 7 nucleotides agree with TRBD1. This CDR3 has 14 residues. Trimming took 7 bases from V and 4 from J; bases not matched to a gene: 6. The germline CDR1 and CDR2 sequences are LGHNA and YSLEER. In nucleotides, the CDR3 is TGCGCCAGCACCACAGGGGCGGGTAATGAAAAACTGTTTTTT. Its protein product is CASTTGAGNEKLFF.

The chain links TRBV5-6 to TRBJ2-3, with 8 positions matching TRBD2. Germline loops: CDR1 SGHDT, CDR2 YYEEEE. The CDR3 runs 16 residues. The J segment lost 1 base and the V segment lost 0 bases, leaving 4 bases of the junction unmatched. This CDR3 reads CASSLDSGGGTDTQYF. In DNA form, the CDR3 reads TGTGCCAGCAGCTTGGACAGCGGGGGCGGCACAGATACGCAGTATTTT.

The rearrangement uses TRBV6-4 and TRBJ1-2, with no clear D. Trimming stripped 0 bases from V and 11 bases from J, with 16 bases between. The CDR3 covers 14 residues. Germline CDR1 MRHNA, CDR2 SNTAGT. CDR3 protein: CASSDSMGVSGYTF. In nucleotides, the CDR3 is TGTGCCAGCAGTGACTCGATGGGCGTAAGTGGGTACACCTTC.

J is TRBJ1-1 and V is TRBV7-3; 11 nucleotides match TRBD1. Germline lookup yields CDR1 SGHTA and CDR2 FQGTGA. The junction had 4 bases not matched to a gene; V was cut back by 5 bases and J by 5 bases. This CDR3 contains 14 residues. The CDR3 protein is CASSPGTGGTEAFF. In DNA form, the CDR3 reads TGTGCCAGCAGCCCAGGGACAGGGGGAACTGAAGCTTTCTTT. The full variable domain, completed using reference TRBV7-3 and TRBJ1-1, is GAGVSQTPSNKVTEKGKYVELRCDPISGHTALYWYRQSLGQGPEFLIYFQGTGAADDSGLPNDRFFAVRPEGSVSTLKIQRTERGDSAVYLCASSPGTGGTEAFFGQGTRLTVV.

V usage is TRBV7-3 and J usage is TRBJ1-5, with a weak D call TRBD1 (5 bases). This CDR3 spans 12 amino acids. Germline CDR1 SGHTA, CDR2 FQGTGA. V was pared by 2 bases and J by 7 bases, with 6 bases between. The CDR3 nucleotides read TGTGCCAGCAGCTTAGACAGCCAGCCCCAGCATTTT. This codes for CASSLDSQPQHF.